This section outlines one T cell receptor beta chain sequence together with its context. Blood sampling was done at baseline, cycle 4 day 1, and cycle 7 day 1. This sample is part of a study of OX40 agonist ivuxolimab in advanced cancers. Study at large: Partial responses, seen in three patients, involved one hepatocellular carcinoma and two cutaneous melanomas.

CDR1 and CDR2 (germline): SGHTS, YDEGEE. The CDR3 has 14 amino acids. Trimming removed 4 bases from V and 3 bases from J; junction bases left unmatched: 6. Some clones are missing from TCRdb's copy, which holds only in-frame ones; the method was immunoSEQ multiplex PCR. The sample carries under 100,000 clones, roughly 83% recorded once. The sequence derives from an adult with an advanced solid tumor such as melanoma, head and neck, liver or kidney cancer. The sequencing used CD4+ or CD8+ T cells sorted from blood, collected in a trial of the OX40 agonist ivuxolimab. V is TRBV5-8 and J is TRBJ2-7, with 8 bases lining up with TRBD1. CDR3 DNA: TGTGCCAGCAGCCGGACAGGGTTGGTCTACGAGCAGTACTTC. As protein: CASSRTGLVYEQYF.